This T cell receptor (beta chain) was obtained from a study of shared clonotypes between healthy human individuals. Study-level points and caveats: Non-shared clonotypes had lower generation probabilities than clonotypes shared by all four sorted-subset donors. Donor clonotype sharing was expected to depend on sequencing depth.

CDR1 is LGHNA, CDR2 YSLEER, per germline. The CDR3 extends over 13 amino acids. Between the trimmed V and J ends, which lost 0 bases and 4 bases, there was a span of 5 bases. Worth noting for this clone: The antigen is not known.

It was CD45RO-negative cells, positively selected for CCR7, that made up naive CD8 cells, with terminally differentiated effector memory CD45RA+ cells excluded. TCRdb keeps only in-frame clones here, not all; method: immunoSEQ multiplex PCR. The repertoire holds 2 million or so clones, about 95% seen once, with about 1.1% in the top ten. This clonotype originated in a man between 18 and 35 years old in good health. The source material was naive CD8+ T cells sorted from blood. V gene TRBV4-3 combines with J gene TRBJ2-3; the D is unclear. The DNA for the CDR3 is TGCGCCAGCAGCCAAGATGGGCCAGATACGCAGTATTTT. This translates into CASSQDGPDTQYF.